These 24 T cell receptor beta chains were sequenced from one sample in a study of response to subunit inactivated influenza vaccine. TCRdb ran MiXCR on the RT-PCR reads and lists one entry per CDR3 protein. Here the sample spans 530,000 or so distinct CDR3 sequences, approximately 15% being singletons. This specimen was PBMCs from blood, taken 11 to 12 days after vaccination. These receptors all stem from a man aged 50-59 years who received an inactivated influenza vaccine.

Ten or more counts support this clonotype. CDR3 residues: CATSRVSRVDTQYF. Here the CDR3 DNA reads TGTGCCACCAGCAGAGTGTCTAGAGTAGATACGCAGTATTTT. The chain links TRBV15 to TRBJ2-3; unclear D gene. CDR3 length: 14 amino acids. CDR1 is LNHNV, CDR2 YYDKDF, per germline (reference sequence). V shed 1 base and J shed 5 bases, with 10 bases lying between them. The whole variable domain, filled in from reference TRBV15 and TRBJ2-3, reads DAMVIQNPRYQVTQFGKPVTLSCSQTLNHNVMYWYQQKSSQAPKLLFHYYDKDFNNEADTPDNFQSRRPNTSFCFLDIRSPGLGDTAMYLCATSRVSRVDTQYFGPGTRLTVL.

The chain employs TRBV4-1 and TRBJ2-1; 9 nucleotides agree with TRBD2. The CDR3 sequence is 15 residues long. V dropped 4 bases and J dropped 7; count of bases not matched to a gene: 8. Germline CDR1 reads MGHRA; CDR2 reads YSYEKL. The CDR3 loop reads CASSPGAGGPNEQFF. The CDR3 DNA sequence: TGCGCCAGCAGCCCCGGGGCGGGGGGGCCAAATGAGCAGTTCTTC.

The chain joins TRBV7-9 to TRBJ2-3; tentatively, D is TRBD1 (5 bases). Trimming left V 3 bases short and J 2 bases short, with 9 bases between. The length of the CDR3 is 14 residues. CDR1 is SEHNR, CDR2 FQNEAQ, per germline (reference sequence). CDR3 sequence: CASSFRADTDTQYF. The CDR3 coding sequence is TGTGCCAGCAGCTTCAGGGCAGACACAGATACGCAGTATTTT.

V usage is TRBV4-2 and J usage is TRBJ2-1, with D unclear. V dropped 1 base and J dropped 5 bases, with 9 bases sitting between them. Germline V CDR1 and CDR2: LGHNA, YNFKEQ. This CDR3 contains 14 residues. The CDR3 DNA follows: TGTGCCAGCAGCCAAGTTACGCCAAACAATGAGCAGTTCTTC. Translated: CASSQVTPNNEQFF.

This clonotype has a handful of counts. The chain carries TRBV7-3 and TRBJ1-1; the D gene is possibly TRBD1 (6 bases). Germline V gene sequence: CDR1 SGHTA, CDR2 FQGTGA. The CDR3 runs to 14 residues. V dropped 0 bases and J dropped 4 bases, with 9 bases sitting between them. The CDR3 sequence is CASSLTEGGTEAFF. The CDR3, as DNA: TGTGCCAGCAGCTTAACGGAGGGGGGCACTGAAGCTTTCTTT.

J is TRBJ2-1 and V is TRBV7-2, with D tentatively TRBD2 (6 bases). V was shortened by 1 base and J by 3 bases, with 10 bases between the two germline ends. The germline V gene encodes CDR1 SGHTA and CDR2 FQGNSA. This CDR3 contains 15 residues. The CDR3 sequence: CASSLVAGYYNEQFF. The CDR3 DNA reads TGTGCCAGCAGCTTAGTCGCGGGGTACTACAATGAGCAGTTCTTC.

This clonotype was seen ten or more times. The CDR3 is CSVAGQGNTGELFF. The CDR3 DNA reads TGCAGCGTCGCGGGACAGGGTAACACCGGGGAGCTGTTTTTT. The chain is built from TRBV29-1 and TRBJ2-2; 9 nucleotides match TRBD1. Germline V CDR1 and CDR2: SQVTM, ANQGSEA. Unmatched junction bases numbered 4, after V lost 6 bases and J lost 2 bases. This CDR3 has 14 amino acids.

In this sample, this clonotype turned up many times. The rearrangement joins TRBV20-1 to TRBJ2-2; tentatively, D is TRBD2 (5 bases). Germline CDR1 reads DFQATT; CDR2 reads SNEGSKA (reference sequence). The length of the CDR3 is 17 residues. V lost 3 bases and J lost 5, with 22 bases in between. Here the CDR3 reads CSASILGLEQTTGELFF. The CDR3 region has the DNA TGCAGTGCTAGTATACTCGGACTCGAACAAACTACCGGGGAGCTGTTTTTT.

This clonotype was counted ten times or more. V and J are TRBV11-2 and TRBJ2-3; 10 positions agree with TRBD2. This CDR3 contains 20 residues. Looked up from germline, CDR1 is SGHAT and CDR2 is FQNNGV. V lost 5 bases to trimming and J lost 2 bases; unmatched junction nucleotides: 19. For the CDR3, the DNA is TGTGCCAGCAGCCCACACAGATCTTCGACTAGCGGGCAAGACACAGATACGCAGTATTTT. This translates into CASSPHRSSTSGQDTDTQYF.

A few counts support this clonotype. The V gene is TRBV27, the J gene TRBJ2-3; D is possibly TRBD2 (5 bases). V dropped 7 bases and J dropped 5 bases, with 19 bases sitting between them. Per germline, CDR1 MNHEY and CDR2 SMNVEV (reference sequence). The CDR3 length is 15 residues. The CDR3 coding sequence is TGTGCCAGCAACACCCGGGAAAGCGGAGGAGATACGCAGTATTTT. Translated: CASNTRESGGDTQYF.

The chain employs TRBV5-1 and TRBJ2-5; D gene uncertain. V shed 1 base and J shed 0 bases, with 7 bases lying between them. Germline V gene data show CDR1 as SGHRS and CDR2 as YFSETQ. CDR3 size: 14 residues. CDR3 protein: CASSLPPNQETQYF. The CDR3 region has the DNA TGCGCCAGCAGCTTGCCGCCGAACCAAGAGACCCAGTACTTC.

This chain connects TRBV25-1 to TRBJ1-2; D perhaps matches TRBD1 (6 bases). Germline assignment: CDR1 MGHDK and CDR2 SYGVNS. V was cut by 3 bases and J by 7 bases, with 18 bases left in between. The CDR3 is made up of 15 amino acids. CDR3 nucleotides: TGTGCCAGCAGTGAGTTACAGGGTTTGTCTCCTGGCTACACCTTC. Amino acids: CASSELQGLSPGYTF.

The chain recombines TRBV7-3 with TRBJ2-2; 9 bases match TRBD2. With V trimmed by 1 base and J by 7 bases, 13 bases remained unmatched. This CDR3 has 18 residues. Germline values: CDR1 SGHTA, CDR2 FQGTGA. The CDR3 coding sequence is TGTGCCAGCAGCTTAAGTACTGCGGCGGGAGGGCCTGGCGGGGAGCTGTTTTTT. It translates to CASSLSTAAGGPGGELFF.

The chain combines TRBV20-1 with TRBJ2-3; 8 bases match TRBD1. Germline V gene data show CDR1 as DFQATT and CDR2 as SNEGSKA (reference sequence). V trimming: 4 bases; J trimming: 3 bases; junction bases outside the gene matches: 9. The CDR3 sequence is 15 residues long. CDR3 in DNA: TGCAGTGCTATTCACCCAGGGGGCCAAACAGATACGCAGTATTTT. Its protein product is CSAIHPGGQTDTQYF.

CDR3 protein: CASSLAGTGFGNTIYF. As DNA, the CDR3 is TGCGCCAGCAGCTTGGCGGGGACAGGGTTTGGAAACACCATATATTTT. This chain connects TRBV5-1 to TRBJ1-3; 9 bases agree with TRBD1. J gave up 3 bases and V 0 bases, and 4 bases lay outside the gene matches. CDR1 SGHRS and CDR2 YFSETQ come from the germline V gene. The CDR3 spans 16 residues. Full variable domain (remainder filled in from reference TRBV5-1 and TRBJ1-3): KAGVTQTPRYLIKTRGQQVTLSCSPISGHRSVSWYQQTPGQGLQFLFEYFSETQRNKGNFPGRFSGRQFSNSRSEMNVSTLELGDSALYLCASSLAGTGFGNTIYFGEGSWLTVV.

The gene calls are TRBV12-3 or TRBV12-4 and TRBJ1-2, with 7 bases that match TRBD1. CDR3 length equals 15 residues. V dropped 5 bases and J dropped 4; count of bases not matched to a gene: 10. CDR3 nucleotides: TGTGCCAGCAGTGCCCACAGGGGCGGCTCCTATGGCTACACCTTC. It specifies CASSAHRGGSYGYTF.

The chain couples TRBV28 to TRBJ2-5; 7 bases match TRBD1. CDR3 length equals 13 residues. Trimming cost V 6 bases and J 5 bases; bases outside gene matches: 6. CDR1 is MDHEN and CDR2 is SYDVKM in the germline V gene. The CDR3 is CASRVTGLETQYF. In nucleotides, the CDR3 is TGTGCCAGCAGAGTGACAGGGTTGGAGACCCAGTACTTC.

This rearrangement joins TRBV7-2 to TRBJ2-1; unclear D gene. The CDR3 is made up of 16 amino acids. V gave up 6 bases and J gave up 3 bases, with 18 bases separating them. From germline, CDR1 is SGHTA and CDR2 FQGNSA. CDR3 DNA: TGTGCCAGCAGTCTTGTACAGCCCCTAGGCTACAATGAGCAGTTCTTC. Its translation: CASSLVQPLGYNEQFF. Full variable domain (missing parts from reference TRBV7-2 and TRBJ2-1): GAGVSQSPSNKVTEKGKDVELRCDPISGHTALYWYRQSLGQGLEFLIYFQGNSAPDKSGLPSDRFSAERTGGSVSTLTIQRTQQEDSAVYLCASSLVQPLGYNEQFFGPGTRLTVL.

DNA of the CDR3: TGCAGTGCTAGAGATCAAGGGTTTGTTACGCAGTATTTT. Amino acids: CSARDQGFVTQYF. The chain couples TRBV20-1 to TRBJ2-3; D is unresolved. Looked up from germline, CDR1 is DFQATT and CDR2 is SNEGSKA (reference sequence). This CDR3 is built from 13 residues. Trimming took 0 bases from V and 8 from J, leaving 12 bases between them.

This clonotype was counted a few times. The V gene is TRBV2, the J gene TRBJ1-4; TRBD1 might be the D (5 bases). The V gene lost 8 bases and the J gene lost 8 bases, with 15 bases spanning the gap. Germline CDR1 SNHLY, CDR2 FYNNEI. The CDR3 is made up of 13 amino acids. The CDR3 loop reads CASLRGVMEKLFF. The CDR3 DNA follows: TGTGCCAGCCTCCGGGGCGTGATGGAAAAACTGTTTTTT.

This clonotype was observed a few times. Here the CDR3 reads CASSKSRTGRNTGELFF. CDR3 bases: TGTGCCAGTAGTAAATCTCGGACAGGGCGGAACACCGGGGAGCTGTTTTTT. The chain has TRBV19 and TRBJ2-2; 8 bases map to TRBD1. Germline CDR1 reads LNHDA; CDR2 reads SQIVND (reference sequence). This CDR3 region has 17 residues. Trimming removed 4 bases from V and 1 base from J; junction bases left unmatched: 8.

This clonotype occurred many times. The junction departs from germline at one end; a sequencing error may be responsible. The chain recombines TRBV6-2 or TRBV6-3 with TRBJ1-5; 9 nucleotides align to TRBD1. The germline gives CDR1 MNHEY, CDR2 SVGEGT. The CDR3 is made up of 14 amino acids. The CDR3 DNA is TGCGCCAGCAGCCCGGGACAGGGCTATCAGCCCCAGCATTTT. Its translation: CASSPGQGYQPQHF.

J is TRBJ2-2 and V is TRBV7-3; D not certain. V lost 4 bases and J lost 7, with 7 bases in between. CDR1 and CDR2 from the germline V gene are SGHTA and FQGTGA. The CDR3 is made up of 12 amino acids. CDR3 sequence reads: CASSSGVGELFF. CDR3 in DNA: TGTGCCAGCAGCTCAGGAGTCGGGGAGCTGTTTTTT.

This clonotype was seen a handful of times. The chain recombines TRBV18 with TRBJ1-5, with D hard to call. This CDR3 has 16 amino acids. From germline, CDR1 is KGHSH and CDR2 LQKENI. Trimming removed 6 bases at V and 3 bases at J, with 18 bases between. The CDR3 DNA reads TGTGCCAGCTCGCCCTCACAGCGGCAGTTCAATCAGCCCCAGCATTTT. This codes for CASSPSQRQFNQPQHF.